The 16 T cell receptor beta chains presented below share a single source sample, sequenced in a study of T cell changes during pregnancy in multiple sclerosis. The repertoire was sequenced with immunoSEQ multiplex PCR; TCRdb's copy has only in-frame clones and lacks some. The sample gives 85,000 to 90,000 clones, 94% of which show up once; about 1.6% is in the top ten. The sample here was peripheral blood, taken after pregnancy. These receptors were collected from a female donor in good health, enrolled as a control in a pregnancy study.

V is TRBV6-5 and J is TRBJ2-7, with D perhaps matching TRBD1 (6 bases). Germline V CDR1 and CDR2: MNHEY, SVGAGI. Trimming pared 4 bases from V and 2 bases from J, leaving 12 bases between. This CDR3 is built from 14 residues. CDR3 loop: CASSSTGFPYEQYF. DNA of the CDR3: TGTGCCAGCAGTTCCACAGGGTTTCCCTACGAGCAGTACTTC.

The rearrangement uses TRBV29-1 and TRBJ1-2, with D perhaps TRBD1 (5 bases). The CDR3 contains 12 residues. Trimming cost V 4 bases and J 4 bases, with 10 bases left between them. Germline CDR1 is SQVTM and CDR2 is ANQGSEA. DNA for the CDR3: TGCAGCGTTGTTGGAGGGGCCTATGGCTACACCTTC. This codes for CSVVGGAYGYTF.

V gene TRBV19 combines with J gene TRBJ2-3; no definite D call. Germline assignment: CDR1 LNHDA and CDR2 SQIVND (reference sequence). The CDR3 is 13 residues long. V was shortened by 5 bases and J by 10 bases, with 16 bases between the two germline ends. The CDR3 is CASSGLYGLSQYF. The DNA of the CDR3 is TGTGCCAGTAGTGGCCTATACGGGTTGTCGCAGTATTTT.

The CDR3 nucleotides are TGTGCCAGCAGCCGGGACAGCCAAGAGACCCAGTACTTC. Protein sequence: CASSRDSQETQYF. This chain links TRBV11-2 with TRBJ2-5; 7 bases are shared with TRBD1. The CDR3 extends over 13 amino acids. Trimming cost V 5 bases and J 1 base; bases outside gene matches: 1. Germline values: CDR1 SGHAT, CDR2 FQNNGV.

The chain is built from TRBV7-2 and TRBJ2-2, with D perhaps matching TRBD1 (5 bases). The length of the CDR3 is 14 residues. In germline, CDR1 is SGHTA, CDR2 FQGNSA. With 4 bases removed from V and 5 bases from J, the gap between germline ends came to 11 bases. The CDR3 loop is CASSSRQTTGELFF. DNA for the CDR3: TGTGCCAGCAGCTCACGACAGACGACCGGGGAGCTGTTTTTT.

The chain carries TRBV2 and TRBJ2-5, with no clear D. V was pared by 6 bases and J by 0 bases, with 11 bases between. This CDR3 has 14 amino acids. Germline V gene lookup returns CDR1 SNHLY and CDR2 FYNNEI. In DNA, the CDR3 is TGTGCCAGCAGGAATTCAGACAACCAAGAGACCCAGTACTTC. It translates to CASRNSDNQETQYF.

The gene calls are TRBV19 and TRBJ2-1, with D maybe TRBD1 (5 bases). Germline CDR1 and CDR2: LNHDA and SQIVND (reference sequence). The V end lost 3 bases, the J end lost 2 bases, and 14 bases lay between the germline ends. The CDR3 sequence is 16 residues long. The CDR3 reads CASSMFGLGAYNEQFF. In nucleotides, the CDR3 is TGTGCCAGTAGTATGTTCGGCCTAGGGGCCTACAATGAGCAGTTCTTC.

J is TRBJ2-3 and V is TRBV5-1, with D possibly matching TRBD2 (5 bases). Germline lookup yields CDR1 SGHRS and CDR2 YFSETQ. V lost 6 bases to trimming and J lost 0 bases, with 17 bases between them. The CDR3 length is 16 residues. This chain's CDR3 is CASNRGFGVSTDTQYF. The CDR3, as DNA: TGCGCCAGCAACCGGGGTTTTGGGGTTAGCACAGATACGCAGTATTTT.

The CDR3 is CSVALGVGTSEAFF. CDR3 DNA sequence: TGCAGCGTTGCCCTAGGGGTGGGAACCTCTGAAGCTTTCTTT. The V and J genes are TRBV29-1 and TRBJ1-1; tentatively, D is TRBD1 (5 bases). V lost 4 bases and J 6 bases, leaving 18 bases between the germline ends. Germline values: CDR1 SQVTM, CDR2 ANQGSEA. The CDR3 length is 14 residues.

This clone was counted a few times. V is TRBV11-2 and J is TRBJ2-1; tentatively, D is TRBD2 (5 bases). CDR3 length: 12 amino acids. Between the trimmed V and J ends, which lost 4 bases and 10 bases, there was a span of 11 bases. CDR1 and CDR2 from the germline V gene are SGHAT and FQNNGV. CDR3 DNA: TGTGCCAGCAGCTCGGACTCCCGGGAGCAGTTCTTC. Residues: CASSSDSREQFF. Full variable domain (missing parts from reference TRBV11-2 and TRBJ2-1): EAGVAQSPRYKIIEKRQSVAFWCNPISGHATLYWYQQILGQGPKLLIQFQNNGVVDDSQLPKDRFSAERLKGVDSTLKIQPAKLEDSAVYLCASSSDSREQFFGPGTRLTVL.

This clone is a singleton in its sample. The chain's CDR3 is CASSLDGTGNQPQHF. The DNA for the CDR3 is TGTGCCAGCAGCTTAGACGGGACAGGGAATCAGCCCCAGCATTTT. This chain joins TRBV7-9 and TRBJ1-5, with 9 bases that match TRBD1. The CDR3 spans 15 residues. Germline V lookup: CDR1 SEHNR, CDR2 FQNEAQ (reference sequence). Unmatched junction bases numbered 2, after V lost 1 base and J lost 4 bases.

The V and J genes are TRBV18 and TRBJ2-7, with D possibly matching TRBD1 (6 bases). CDR1 and CDR2 from the germline V gene are KGHSH and LQKENI. Between the trimmed V and J ends, which lost 2 bases and 5 bases, there was a span of 10 bases. The CDR3 loop spans 13 amino acids. CDR3 DNA sequence: TGTGCCAGCTCACCATGGGCAGGGGACGAGCAGTACTTC. Protein: CASSPWAGDEQYF.

The J gene is TRBJ2-2, the V gene TRBV5-1, with TRBD2 identical over 11 bases. J was trimmed by 5 bases and V by 5 bases; bases with no gene match: 5. CDR1 is SGHRS, CDR2 YFSETQ, per germline. The CDR3 totals 15 residues. The CDR3 region has the DNA TGCGCCAGCAGAACTAGCGGGAGTGAGACCGGGGAGCTGTTTTTT. Its protein product is CASRTSGSETGELFF.

This chain joins TRBV7-6 and TRBJ2-7; TRBD2 matches at 10 bases. V shed 3 bases, J shed 3 bases, and the junction held 14 bases outside the gene matches. The CDR3 length is 18 residues. CDR1 is SGHVS and CDR2 is FNYEAQ in the germline V gene. Written as DNA, the CDR3 is TGTGCCAGCAGCTTCCTACCCGAAACTAGCGGGATTAGCTACGAGCAGTACTTC. Its protein is CASSFLPETSGISYEQYF.

This chain connects TRBV5-1 to TRBJ2-7, with D perhaps TRBD1 (5 bases). Germline CDR1 and CDR2: SGHRS and YFSETQ. This CDR3 is 16 amino acids long. V was shortened by 2 bases and J by 2 bases, with 17 bases between the two germline ends. In nucleotides, the CDR3 is TGCGCCAGCAGCTTCTCCCGCAGGGCCCCAACCTACGAGCAGTACTTC. This translates into CASSFSRRAPTYEQYF.

This chain joins TRBV5-1 and TRBJ2-7; D is possibly TRBD1 or TRBD2 (5 bases each). There are 13 residues in the CDR3. Trimming stripped 4 bases from V and 5 bases from J, with 13 bases between. Per germline, CDR1 SGHRS and CDR2 YFSETQ. This CDR3 is CASSVGPGDEQYF. CDR3 in DNA: TGCGCCAGCAGCGTGGGGCCCGGGGACGAGCAGTACTTC.